These T cell receptor beta chains were read from a single sample in a study of T cells in Graves' hyperthyroidism and ophthalmopathy. TCRdb itself ran the multiplex PCR reads through MiXCR, one entry per CDR3 protein. The sample gives under 350,000 distinct CDR3 sequences, about 20% of which show up once; around 50% is in the top ten. Material for sequencing was blood. Every receptor here comes from a woman in her 50s with Graves' hyperthyroidism. Each CDR3 is given with its conserved first and last residue. A D gene is named only where the DNA matches it firmly. Clone size is not always given. Where it is, it says once, few, many or a class for expanded clones.

clone size	J gene	V gene	D gene	CDR3 protein	CDR3 DNA
many	TRBJ1-5	TRBV2	NA	CASTYGLGGAWPQHF	TGTGCCAGCACCTACGGGTTGGGGGGCGCATGGCCCCAGCATTTT
few	TRBJ2-3	TRBV5-1	TRBD2	CASSPRTSGFTDTQYF	TGCGCCAGCAGCCCTCGGACTAGCGGGTTCACAGATACGCAGTATTTT
once	TRBJ1-4	TRBV12-3/TRBV12-4	NA	CASSPEMGDEKLSF	TGTGCCAGCAGCCCAGAGATGGGGGATGAAAAACTGTCTTTT
many	TRBJ1-1	TRBV12-3/TRBV12-4	NA	CASSTRGENTEAFF	TGTGCCAGCTCGACCCGAGGGGAGAACACTGAAGCTTTCTTT
many	TRBJ2-3	TRBV29-1	NA	CSVWRGTDTQYF	TGCAGCGTTTGGCGGGGCACAGATACGCAGTATTTT
many	TRBJ2-2	TRBV11-2	NA	CASSLQQGSPGELFF	TGTGCCAGCAGCCTACAACAGGGAAGCCCCGGGGAGCTGTTTTTT
many	TRBJ2-7	TRBV29-1	TRBD1	CSGGDRSPGEQYF	TGCAGCGGCGGGGACAGGTCTCCCGGCGAGCAGTACTTC
many	TRBJ2-5	TRBV12-3/TRBV12-4	TRBD2	CASTLTSGGGETQYF	TGTGCCAGCACCCTGACTAGCGGGGGTGGGGAGACCCAGTACTTC
many	TRBJ2-1	TRBV2	TRBD2	CASSVGSGRSNEQFF	TGTGCCAGCAGTGTAGGTAGCGGGAGGTCAAATGAGCAGTTCTTC
few	TRBJ2-3	TRBV20-1	NA	CSAIKADTQYF	TGCAGTGCTATTAAAGCAGATACGCAGTATTTT
NA	TRBJ2-6	TRBV2	TRBD1	CASTGQVSNVLTF	TGTGCCAGCACAGGACAGGTTTCCAACGTCCTGACTTTC
NA	TRBJ2-7	TRBV5-4	NA	CASSLESAYEQYF	TGTGCCAGCAGCTTGGAATCGGCGTACGAGCAGTACTTC
NA	TRBJ2-5	TRBV12-3/TRBV12-4	NA	CASSLESKRETQYF	TGTGCCAGCAGTTTAGAGAGTAAGCGGGAGACCCAGTACTTC
few	TRBJ2-1	TRBV12-3/TRBV12-4	TRBD2	CASSPWGLAGVGQFF	TGTGCCAGCAGCCCGTGGGGACTAGCGGGGGTTGGGCAGTTCTTC
many	TRBJ1-2	TRBV6-1	NA	CASSKGALGGYGYTF	TGTGCCAGCAGTAAGGGAGCTCTCGGTGGCTATGGCTACACCTTC
many	TRBJ2-3	TRBV7-2	NA	CASRRTISTDTQYF	TGTGCCAGCAGACGGACTATTAGCACAGATACGCAGTATTTT
NA	TRBJ2-3	TRBV20-1	NA	CSARGPTRPDTQYF	TGCAGTGCTAGAGGACCTACCCGCCCAGATACGCAGTATTTT
NA	TRBJ2-1	TRBV6-1	TRBD2	CASSEGPAGVNEQFF	TGTGCCAGCAGTGAAGGCCCAGCGGGGGTGAATGAGCAGTTCTTC
few	TRBJ2-1	TRBV9	TRBD2	CASSGKTSGAYNEQFF	TGTGCCAGCAGCGGAAAGACTAGCGGGGCATACAATGAGCAGTTCTTC
NA	TRBJ1-6	TRBV20-1	NA	CSAYDRPNSPLHF	TGCAGTGCTTACGACAGACCTAATTCACCCCTCCACTTT
many	TRBJ1-2	TRBV2	NA	CASSEAASPNYGYTF	TGTGCCAGCAGTGAAGCGGCCTCTCCCAACTATGGCTACACCTTC
NA	TRBJ2-5	TRBV11-2	TRBD2	CASSFGSGTGETQYF	TGTGCCAGCAGCTTTGGTAGCGGGACGGGGGAGACCCAGTACTTC
NA	TRBJ2-3	TRBV19	TRBD2	CATKTSGTTSGTDTQYF	TGTGCCACTAAGACTAGCGGGACTACCTCTGGCACAGATACGCAGTATTTT
few	TRBJ2-5	TRBV9	NA	CASSANRLPQETQYF	TGTGCCAGCAGCGCCAACAGACTCCCCCAAGAGACCCAGTACTTC
NA	TRBJ1-1	TRBV2	TRBD1	CAGIQGAEPEAFF	TGTGCCGGGATACAGGGGGCCGAACCTGAAGCTTTCTTT
few	TRBJ1-2	TRBV27	NA	CASSADQLGYTF	TGTGCCAGCAGTGCGGACCAGCTAGGGTACACCTTC
many	TRBJ1-2	TRBV3-1	TRBD1	CASSRAGTGYNYGYTF	TGTGCCAGCAGCCGAGCCGGGACAGGGTACAACTATGGCTACACCTTC
many	TRBJ2-3	TRBV7-8	TRBD2	CASSLTGLAGGADTQYF	TGTGCCAGCAGCTTAACGGGACTAGCGGGAGGCGCAGATACGCAGTATTTT
many	TRBJ2-7	TRBV5-1	TRBD1	CASSSRTGSLYEQYF	TGCGCCAGCAGCTCGAGGACAGGGAGTCTCTACGAGCAGTACTTC
NA	TRBJ2-5	TRBV19	TRBD1	CASSNDRGETQYF	TGTGCCAGTAGTAACGACAGGGGAGAGACCCAGTACTTC
few	TRBJ2-1	TRBV7-3	TRBD2	CASSLLAGKNEQFF	TGTGCCAGCAGCTTATTAGCGGGGAAGAATGAGCAGTTCTTC
many	TRBJ2-5	TRBV3-1	NA	CASSQDRWGRVQTQYF	TGTGCCAGCAGCCAAGATCGCTGGGGGCGGGTGCAGACCCAGTACTTC
many	TRBJ1-1	TRBV2	NA	CASGTGPDTEAFF	TGTGCCAGCGGGACGGGGCCCGACACTGAAGCTTTCTTT
NA	TRBJ2-1	TRBV20-1	TRBD2	CSARAPGRGDYNEQFF	TGCAGTGCTAGAGCACCGGGACGGGGGGACTACAATGAACAGTTCTTC